These T cell receptor beta chains were read from a single sample in a study of T cell responses to AZD1222 COVID-19 vaccine. The protocol was immunoSEQ multiplex PCR, while the TCRdb copy is restricted to in-frame clones and leaves out a portion. This table holds fewer than 150,000 clones, 84% found once. The specimen comprised peripheral blood, sampled on day 0 of AZD1222 vaccination. Receptors were obtained from an adult in good health. The CDR3 runs from the conserved cysteine through the conserved F or W. D genes are given only for firm matches. Clone size is stated in some rows and not others, as once, few, many or a class when expanded.

d_call j_call v_call clone_size cdr3_nt cdr3_aa
NA TRBJ1-6 TRBV5-1 NA TGCGCCAGCAACGGTGGGCAGGGAAGGGATTCACCCCTCCACTTT CASNGGQGRDSPLHF
NA TRBJ2-7 TRBV7-2 NA TGTGCCAGCAGCTTACTAAAGGCCAACTACGAGCAGTACTTC CASSLLKANYEQYF
NA TRBJ1-1 TRBV6-5 NA TGTGCCAGCAGGGGACATGCCGCGACTGAAGCTTTCTTT CASRGHAATEAFF
NA TRBJ1-1 TRBV28 NA TGTGCCAGCAGTTTAAACATAGGGACGGGCGACACTGAAGCTTTCTTT CASSLNIGTGDTEAFF
NA TRBJ1-3 TRBV28 NA TGTGCCAGCGGAATTAGTGGAAACACCATATATTTT CASGISGNTIYF
NA TRBJ1-1 TRBV5-4 NA TGTGCCAGCAGTCGTGGTGGGAACACTGAAGCTTTCTTT CASSRGGNTEAFF
NA TRBJ2-2 TRBV7-9 once TGTGCCAGCAGCTTAGAAGGAAACACCGGGGAGCTGTTTTTT CASSLEGNTGELFF
TRBD1 TRBJ1-2 TRBV5-8 NA TGTGCCAGCAGCCGGACAGGGCTAGGTTATGGCTACACCTTC CASSRTGLGYGYTF
TRBD1 TRBJ1-6 TRBV6-5 NA TGTGCCAGCAGTTCCACGACAGGGGGGGGTTCACCCCTCCACTTT CASSSTTGGGSPLHF
NA TRBJ2-7 TRBV7-8 NA TGTGCCAGCAGCTTAGGGACACCCGGGCAGTACTTC CASSLGTPGQYF
TRBD1 TRBJ1-1 TRBV19 NA TGTGCCAGTAGTATAATAGTGGGGTTACAGGGGACCATGAACACTGAAGCTTTCTTT CASSIIVGLQGTMNTEAFF
TRBD1 TRBJ2-7 TRBV19 few TGTGCCAGTCGGGACAGGGTAGGATCCTACGAGCAGTACTTC CASRDRVGSYEQYF
TRBD1 TRBJ1-6 TRBV4-2 NA TGTGCCAGCAGCCAACTGCAGGGGGCGCCTTATTCACCCCTCCACTTT CASSQLQGAPYSPLHF
NA TRBJ1-1 TRBV5-1 once TGCGCCAGCGGACAGTTGAACACTGAAGCTTTCTTT CASGQLNTEAFF
NA TRBJ2-3 TRBV18 NA TGTGCCAGCTCACCGCCTACGGGGACAGATACGCAGTATTTT CASSPPTGTDTQYF
TRBD1 TRBJ1-5 TRBV28 once TGTGCCAGCAGTCGAAGGTCCGGGACAGGGGGCGTCAATCAGCCCCAGCATTTT CASSRRSGTGGVNQPQHF
NA TRBJ2-7 TRBV27 NA TGTGCCAGCAGTTCTCGCTATTGGCCGGACTACGAGCAGTACTTC CASSSRYWPDYEQYF